Listed here is a single TCR beta chain. Sequencing of TCR beta covered CD8+ and CD4+ T cells obtained from blood. The sample comes from a study of CD8 T cells in Susac syndrome. Random hexamers were used to reverse transcribe the RNA input (about 0.5 to 1 ug). The CDR3 of TCR beta was amplified by immunoSEQ multiplex PCR across 54 Vbeta and 13 Jbeta. Each CDR3 protein gets one entry after TCRdb re-called the immunoSEQ multiplex PCR reads with MiXCR. The table has approximately 150,000 distinct CDR3 sequences, around 96% seen once. The clonotype comes from a human donor with multiple sclerosis. Sequencing used CD4+ T cells from PBMCs.

The CDR3 nucleotides are TGCAGCGTTGAAGGGCAGGGGGATACGCAGTATTTT. It codes for CSVEGQGDTQYF. The chain has TRBV29-1 and TRBJ2-3; D is possibly TRBD1 (6 bases). With 1 base removed from V and 6 bases from J, the gap between germline ends came to 8 bases. The CDR3 spans 12 residues. Germline-derived CDR1 and CDR2 are SQVTM and ANQGSEA.